The 2 T cell receptor beta chains given below trace back to one sample, sequenced in a study of radiotherapy plus CTLA-4 blockade in lung cancer. Generated by immunoSEQ multiplex PCR, the TCRdb table keeps only in-frame clones and is missing some. The repertoire includes tens of thousands of clones, roughly 85% of them detected once, and under 10% sits in the top ten. Source: peripheral blood, taken from a patient treated with radiotherapy plus ipilimumab. These receptors were obtained from a human donor with non-small cell lung cancer who had a complete response to radiotherapy plus ipilimumab.

The chain employs TRBV7-8 and TRBJ1-2; unclear D gene. This CDR3 contains 15 residues. V was trimmed by 2 bases and J by 5 bases, leaving 15 bases between them. CDR1 SGHVS and CDR2 FQNEAQ come from the germline V gene. CDR3 in DNA: TGTGCCAGCAGCTTATTCCCCGATCTCTATTATGGCTACACCTTC. Translated: CASSLFPDLYYGYTF.

The genes are TRBV18 and TRBJ1-5; D gene ambiguous. The CDR3 sequence is 15 residues long. Germline V gene data show CDR1 as KGHSH and CDR2 as LQKENI. Trimming shortened V by 1 base and J by 11 bases, and 18 bases separated the two germline ends. CDR3 region: CASSPLETPRGAQHF. The DNA of the CDR3 is TGTGCCAGCTCACCACTAGAAACACCCCGCGGGGCCCAGCATTTT.